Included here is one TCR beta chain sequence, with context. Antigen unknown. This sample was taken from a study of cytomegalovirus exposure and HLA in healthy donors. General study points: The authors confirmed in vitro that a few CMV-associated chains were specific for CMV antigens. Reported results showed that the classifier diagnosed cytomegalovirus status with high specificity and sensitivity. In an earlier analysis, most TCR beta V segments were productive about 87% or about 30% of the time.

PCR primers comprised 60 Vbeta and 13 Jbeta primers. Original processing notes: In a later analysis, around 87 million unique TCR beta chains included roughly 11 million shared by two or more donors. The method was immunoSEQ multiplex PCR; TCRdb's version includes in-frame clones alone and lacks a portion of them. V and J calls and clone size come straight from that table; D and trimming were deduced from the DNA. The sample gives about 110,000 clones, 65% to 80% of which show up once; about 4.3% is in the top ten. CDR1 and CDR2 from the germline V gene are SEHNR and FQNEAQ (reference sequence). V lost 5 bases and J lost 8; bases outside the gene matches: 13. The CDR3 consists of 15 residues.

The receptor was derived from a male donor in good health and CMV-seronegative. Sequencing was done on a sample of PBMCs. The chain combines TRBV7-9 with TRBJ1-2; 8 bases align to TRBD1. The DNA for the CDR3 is TGTGCCAGCAGCGACCTAATAGGACAGGGTATCGGCTACACCTTC. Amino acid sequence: CASSDLIGQGIGYTF. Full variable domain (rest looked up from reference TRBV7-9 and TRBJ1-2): DTGVSQNPRHKITKRGQNVTFRCDPISEHNRLYWYRQTLGQGPEFLTYFQNEAQLEKSRLLSDRFSAERPKGSFSTLEIQRTEQGDSAMYLCASSDLIGQGIGYTFGSGTRLTVV.